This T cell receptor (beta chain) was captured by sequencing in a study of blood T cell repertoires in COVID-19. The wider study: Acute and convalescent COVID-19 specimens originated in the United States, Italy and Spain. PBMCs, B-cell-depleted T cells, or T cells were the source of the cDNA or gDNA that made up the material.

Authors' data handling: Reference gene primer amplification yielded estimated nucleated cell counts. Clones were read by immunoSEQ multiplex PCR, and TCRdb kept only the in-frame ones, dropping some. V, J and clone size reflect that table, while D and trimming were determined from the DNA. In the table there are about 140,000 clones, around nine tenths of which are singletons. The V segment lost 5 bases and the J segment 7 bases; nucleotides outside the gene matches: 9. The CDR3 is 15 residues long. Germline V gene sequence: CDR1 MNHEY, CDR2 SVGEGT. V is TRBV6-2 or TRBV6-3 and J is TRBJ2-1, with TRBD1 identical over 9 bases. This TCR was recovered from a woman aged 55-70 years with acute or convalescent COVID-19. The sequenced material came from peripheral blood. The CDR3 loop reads CASSKGQGLGNEQFF. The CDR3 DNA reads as TGTGCCAGCAGTAAAGGACAGGGGCTGGGGAATGAGCAGTTCTTC.